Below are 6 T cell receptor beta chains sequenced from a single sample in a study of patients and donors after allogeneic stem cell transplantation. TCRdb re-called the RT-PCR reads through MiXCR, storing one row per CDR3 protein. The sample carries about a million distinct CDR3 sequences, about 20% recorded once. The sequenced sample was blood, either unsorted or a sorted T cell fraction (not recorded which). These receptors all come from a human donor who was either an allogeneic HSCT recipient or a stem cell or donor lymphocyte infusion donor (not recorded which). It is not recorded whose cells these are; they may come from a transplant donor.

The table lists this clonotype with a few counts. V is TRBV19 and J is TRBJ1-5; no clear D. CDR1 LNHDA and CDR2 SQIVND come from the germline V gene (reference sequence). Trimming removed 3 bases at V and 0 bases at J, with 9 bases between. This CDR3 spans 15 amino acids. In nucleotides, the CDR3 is TGTGCCAGTAGTATGCACAGCCTTAGCAATCAGCCCCAGCATTTT. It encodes CASSMHSLSNQPQHF.

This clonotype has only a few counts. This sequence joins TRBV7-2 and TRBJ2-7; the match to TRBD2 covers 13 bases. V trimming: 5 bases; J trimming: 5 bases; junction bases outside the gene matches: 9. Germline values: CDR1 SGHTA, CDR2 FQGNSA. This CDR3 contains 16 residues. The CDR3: CASSPLLAGGLDEQYF. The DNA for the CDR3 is TGTGCCAGCAGCCCATTACTAGCGGGAGGGCTAGACGAGCAGTACTTC.

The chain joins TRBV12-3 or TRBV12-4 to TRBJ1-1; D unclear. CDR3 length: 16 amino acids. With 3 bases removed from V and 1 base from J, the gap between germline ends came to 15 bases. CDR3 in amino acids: CASSFLPGEANTEAFF. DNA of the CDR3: TGTGCCAGCAGTTTTCTTCCGGGTGAGGCGAACACTGAAGCTTTCTTT.

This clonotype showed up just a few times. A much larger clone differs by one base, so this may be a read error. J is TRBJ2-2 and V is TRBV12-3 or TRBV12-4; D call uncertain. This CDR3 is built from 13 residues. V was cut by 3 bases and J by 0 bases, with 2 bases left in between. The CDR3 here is CASSFSNTGELFF. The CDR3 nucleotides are TGTGCCAGCAGTTTCTCGAACACCGGGGAGCTGTTTTTT.

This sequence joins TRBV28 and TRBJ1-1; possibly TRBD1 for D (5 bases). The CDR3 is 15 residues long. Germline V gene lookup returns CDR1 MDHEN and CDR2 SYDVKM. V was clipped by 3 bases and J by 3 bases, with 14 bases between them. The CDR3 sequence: CASSFGTQRDTEAFF. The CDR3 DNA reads TGTGCCAGCAGTTTTGGGACTCAAAGAGACACTGAAGCTTTCTTT.

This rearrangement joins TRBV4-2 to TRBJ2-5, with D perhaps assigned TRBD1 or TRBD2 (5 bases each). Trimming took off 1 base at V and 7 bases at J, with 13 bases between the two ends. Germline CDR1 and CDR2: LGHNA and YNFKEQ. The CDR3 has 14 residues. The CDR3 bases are TGTGCCAGCAGCCAAGTTGGGGGAGAAGGGACCCAGTACTTC. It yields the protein CASSQVGGEGTQYF.